This TCR beta chain appears in the sequencing data of a study of T-cell reconstitution after alpha-beta-depleted transplantation in children. Broader study findings: Most T-cell counts and diversity one year after the transplant came from T cells that were newly produced.

This sample's TCRbeta library carried unique molecular identifier barcodes. MiXCR, run by TCRdb on the PCR reads, gives a single entry per CDR3 protein. The repertoire includes approximately 490,000 distinct CDR3 sequences, about 10% of them detected once, and roughly 2.1% sits in the top ten. V gave up 3 bases and J gave up 0 bases; unmatched junction bases: 3. This CDR3 region has 15 residues. Germline CDR1 is MNHEY and CDR2 is SMNVEV (reference sequence). Remarks on this clonotype: Its antigen is not known.

V is TRBV27 and J is TRBJ2-3; TRBD2 matches at 7 bases. Sample: PBMCs, taken before TCRalphabeta/CD19-depleted stem cell transplant. This sequence was found in a child aged 2 to 10 with inherited bone marrow failure, due to receive a stem cell transplant. This CDR3 reads CASSFSSGSTDTQYF. CDR3 nucleotide sequence: TGTGCCAGCAGTTTCTCTAGCGGTAGCACAGATACGCAGTATTTT.